This T cell receptor (beta chain) is drawn from a study of blood T cell repertoires in COVID-19. CDR3 length: 15 amino acids. Germline V gene lookup returns CDR1 MNHEY and CDR2 SVGAGI. The V end lost 5 bases, the J end lost 2 bases, and 14 bases lay between the germline ends. Profiling relied on immunoSEQ multiplex PCR, and the TCRdb table lists in-frame clones only, not all of them. There are under 200,000 clones in the sample; roughly 80% occur only once, and roughly 2% lies in the top ten. V and J are TRBV6-5 and TRBJ2-3, with D possibly TRBD1 on 5 matching bases. The source of this sequence is an elderly woman with acute or convalescent COVID-19. The sequencing input was peripheral blood. The chain's CDR3 is CASSINRWNTDTQYF. DNA for the CDR3: TGTGCCAGCAGTATAAACAGGTGGAACACAGATACGCAGTATTTT.